These 19 T cell receptor beta chains were sequenced from one sample in a study of cytomegalovirus exposure and HLA in healthy donors. Primers included in the PCR were 60 Vbeta and 13 Jbeta primers. Sequencing was performed with immunoSEQ multiplex PCR; in TCRdb, only in-frame clones are kept and a portion is missing. The sample has 150,000 or so clones; approximately 84% are singletons. Sequenced: PBMCs. The source of these receptors is a boy aged 2 to 10 in good health and CMV-seronegative.

V is TRBV5-1 and J is TRBJ2-7; TRBD2 matches at 11 bases. The germline V gene encodes CDR1 SGHRS and CDR2 YFSETQ. This CDR3 is built from 14 residues. J was trimmed by 4 bases and V by 4 bases; bases with no gene match: 4. The CDR3 DNA follows: TGCGCCAGCAGCGGGGCTAGCGGGGGGTACGAGCAGTACTTC. This translates into CASSGASGGYEQYF.

This chain joins TRBV9 and TRBJ2-2, with a weak D call TRBD2 (6 bases). CDR1 and CDR2 from the germline V gene are SGDLS and YYNGEE. This CDR3 has 15 amino acids. V dropped 0 bases and J dropped 1 base, with 7 bases sitting between them. The CDR3 DNA reads TGTGCCAGCAGCGTAGCTAGCGAGAACACCGGGGAGCTGTTTTTT. It translates to CASSVASENTGELFF.

V gene TRBV6-5 combines with J gene TRBJ2-1, with D uncertain. CDR3 length equals 14 residues. Germline V gene sequence: CDR1 MNHEY, CDR2 SVGAGI. V was cut by 6 bases and J by 1 base, with 10 bases left in between. The CDR3 DNA is TGTGCCAGCAGGAGACTCAATTCCTACAATGAGCAGTTCTTC. Its translation is CASRRLNSYNEQFF.

This chain links TRBV19 with TRBJ2-7; TRBD1 matches 7 bases. Per the germline V gene, CDR1 is LNHDA and CDR2 is SQIVND (reference sequence). This CDR3 is built from 15 residues. V lost 0 bases, J lost 3 bases, and 5 bases stayed unmatched. In nucleotides, the CDR3 is TGTGCCAGTAGTATAGAGGGACAGACCATCTACGAGCAGTACTTC. Translation: CASSIEGQTIYEQYF.

This chain uses TRBV28 with TRBJ1-3; 9 bases fit TRBD1. V gave up 3 bases and J gave up 2 bases; unmatched junction bases: 5. Germline CDR1 and CDR2: MDHEN and SYDVKM. The CDR3 consists of 16 residues. The CDR3 loop is CASSFYRQGAGNTIYF. The CDR3 nucleotides read TGTGCCAGCAGTTTCTATAGACAGGGGGCTGGAAACACCATATATTTT.

This chain links TRBV5-6 with TRBJ2-1, with 7 bases identical to TRBD1. Trimming took 0 bases from V and 4 from J; bases not matched to a gene: 7. Germline loops: CDR1 SGHDT, CDR2 YYEEEE. CDR3 length: 16 amino acids. CDR3 sequence reads: CASSLEQGSWYNEQFF. The CDR3 nucleotides are TGTGCCAGCAGCTTGGAACAGGGGTCCTGGTACAATGAGCAGTTCTTC.

The V gene is TRBV9, the J gene TRBJ2-6, with no clear D. CDR1 is SGDLS, CDR2 YYNGEE, per germline. The CDR3 totals 15 residues. V lost 0 bases and J 0 bases, leaving 4 bases between the germline ends. The CDR3 protein is CASSVDLSGANVLTF. CDR3 DNA: TGTGCCAGCAGCGTAGATCTCTCTGGGGCCAACGTCCTGACTTTC. The whole variable domain, remainder taken from reference TRBV9 and TRBJ2-6, is DSGVTQTPKHLITATGQRVTLRCSPRSGDLSVYWYQQSLDQGLQFLIQYYNGEERAKGNILERFSAQQFPDLHSELNLSSLELGDSALYFCASSVDLSGANVLTFGAGSRLTVL.

The chain uses TRBV5-6 and TRBJ1-2; the match to TRBD1 covers 8 bases. CDR1 and CDR2 (germline): SGHDT, YYEEEE. The junction had 8 bases not matched to a gene; V was cut back by 3 bases and J by 4 bases. CDR3 length: 15 amino acids. The DNA for the CDR3 is TGTGCCAGCAGCTGGCGGCAGGGGGCTACCTATGGCTACACCTTC. Translating it yields CASSWRQGATYGYTF.

This chain links TRBV7-6 with TRBJ1-2; possibly TRBD1 for D (5 bases). The CDR3 is 13 residues long. Germline V gives CDR1 SGHVS, CDR2 FNYEAQ. Trimming left V 5 bases short and J 4 bases short, with 11 bases between. CDR3 bases: TGTGCCAGCAGCCCAGGGCTAGGCTATGGCTACACCTTC. Translation gives CASSPGLGYGYTF. The full variable domain, in which reference TRBV7-6 and TRBJ1-2 provide the parts outside the CDR3, is GAGVSQSPRYKVTKRGQDVALRCDPISGHVSLYWYRQALGQGPEFLTYFNYEAQQDKSGLPNDRFSAERPEGSISTLTIQRTEQRDSAMYRCASSPGLGYGYTFGSGTRLTVV.

This rearrangement joins TRBV11-3 to TRBJ2-2, with 7 bases fitting TRBD2. After removal of 5 bases from V and 7 bases from J, the junction contained 4 bases not matched to a gene. This CDR3 spans 13 amino acids. Germline lookup yields CDR1 SGHNT and CDR2 YENEEA. The CDR3 protein is CASSRGGLGELFF. The CDR3 DNA reads TGTGCCAGCAGCCGCGGGGGTCTCGGGGAGCTGTTTTTT.

Only a few counts were recorded for this clone. This sequence joins TRBV28 and TRBJ2-1; D not resolved. Germline V CDR1 and CDR2: MDHEN, SYDVKM. V gave up 2 bases and J gave up 6 bases, with 17 bases separating them. The CDR3 covers 16 residues. Here the CDR3 reads CASSLPAARRVNEQFF. CDR3 DNA sequence: TGTGCCAGCAGTTTACCGGCGGCGAGACGGGTCAATGAGCAGTTCTTC. Full variable domain (rest looked up from reference TRBV28 and TRBJ2-1): DVKVTQSSRYLVKRTGEKVFLECVQDMDHENMFWYRQDPGLGLRLIYFSYDVKMKEKGDIPEGYSVSREKKERFSLILESASTNQTSMYLCASSLPAARRVNEQFFGPGTRLTVL.

CDR3 sequence (DNA): TGTGCCAGCAGCTTCTTATTAGCGGGAAAAGCCTACAATGAGCAGTTCTTC. Protein product: CASSFLLAGKAYNEQFF. The rearrangement joins TRBV11-2 to TRBJ2-1; 8 nucleotides match TRBD2. The CDR3 totals 17 residues. V was pared by 3 bases and J by 2 bases, with 9 bases of the junction left unmatched. Germline V gives CDR1 SGHAT, CDR2 FQNNGV.

This clone has a handful of counts. V gene TRBV28 combines with J gene TRBJ2-6; 8 bases line up with TRBD1. This CDR3 region has 19 residues. From germline, CDR1 is MDHEN and CDR2 SYDVKM. J was trimmed by 0 bases and V by 3 bases; bases with no gene match: 10. In nucleotides, the CDR3 is TGTGCCAGCAGTTTCAGTCTCGGACAGGGTGTCTCTGGGGCCAACGTCCTGACTTTC. This translates into CASSFSLGQGVSGANVLTF.

The rearrangement links TRBV6-1 to TRBJ2-7; weak D call: TRBD1 (6 bases). This CDR3 spans 14 amino acids. Germline V lookup: CDR1 MNHNS, CDR2 SASEGT. Trimming removed 3 bases from V and 3 bases from J, with 12 bases in between. CDR3 nucleotides: TGTGCCAGCAGTGACCGGGACACCGGCTACGAGCAGTACTTC. It encodes CASSDRDTGYEQYF.

The chain employs TRBV14 and TRBJ2-5, with a possible D match to TRBD1 (5 bases). The CDR3 is made up of 14 amino acids. Between the trimmed V and J ends, which lost 1 base and 5 bases, there was a span of 11 bases. Germline V lookup: CDR1 SGHDN, CDR2 FVKESK. The CDR3 sequence is CASSQVRGVETQYF. The CDR3 region has the DNA TGTGCCAGCAGCCAAGTAAGGGGTGTGGAGACCCAGTACTTC.

The rearrangement joins TRBV7-3 to TRBJ1-2, with TRBD1 matching 7 bases. V shed 5 bases, J shed 5 bases, and the junction held 14 bases outside the gene matches. The CDR3 consists of 16 residues. The germline V gene encodes CDR1 SGHTA and CDR2 FQGTGA. The CDR3 sequence is CASSQGPQGSFYGYTF. For the CDR3, the DNA is TGTGCCAGCAGCCAGGGCCCACAGGGGAGCTTTTATGGCTACACCTTC. The whole variable domain, remainder taken from reference TRBV7-3 and TRBJ1-2, is GAGVSQTPSNKVTEKGKYVELRCDPISGHTALYWYRQSLGQGPEFLIYFQGTGAADDSGLPNDRFFAVRPEGSVSTLKIQRTERGDSAVYLCASSQGPQGSFYGYTFGSGTRLTVV.

J is TRBJ2-3 and V is TRBV23-1; D gene uncertain. TRBV23-1 is filed as an ORF, its function uncertain. V lost 0 bases and J lost 6, with 13 bases in between. The length of the CDR3 is 15 residues. This CDR3 reads CASSQSETIGDTQYF. The CDR3 region has the DNA TGCGCCAGCAGTCAATCTGAAACTATCGGGGATACGCAGTATTTT.

CDR3 sequence reads: CASAEGGRNQPQHF. For the CDR3, the DNA is TGTGCCAGCGCCGAGGGGGGGCGCAATCAGCCCCAGCATTTT. This chain connects TRBV10-3 to TRBJ1-5, with D perhaps matching TRBD1 (6 bases). V was cut by 10 bases and J by 2 bases, with 15 bases left in between. The length of the CDR3 is 14 residues. Germline CDR1 reads ENHRY; CDR2 reads SYGVKD.

V gene TRBV7-9 combines with J gene TRBJ1-1; 11 bases fit TRBD1. In germline, CDR1 is SEHNR, CDR2 FQNEAQ (reference sequence). CDR3 length: 14 residues. Trimming at V came to 5 bases and at J to 6 bases, leaving 5 bases not matched to a gene. Here the CDR3 reads CASSLGTGGAEAFF. As DNA, the CDR3 is TGTGCCAGCAGCCTAGGGACAGGGGGTGCTGAAGCTTTCTTT.